One sample yielded the 23 T cell receptor beta chains listed below, sequenced in a study of cytomegalovirus exposure and HLA in healthy donors. This PCR relied on a set of 60 Vbeta primers and 13 Jbeta primers. Sequencing was performed with immunoSEQ multiplex PCR; in TCRdb, only in-frame clones are kept and a portion is missing. The sample contains about 150,000 clones, around 82% of which appear only once. The sequenced sample consisted of PBMCs. The receptors here all came from a woman aged 45-59 years in good health and CMV-seropositive.

This chain joins TRBV20-1 and TRBJ1-1, with a weak D call TRBD1 (5 bases). The V gene lost 6 bases and the J gene lost 8 bases, with 7 bases spanning the gap. The CDR3 length is 9 residues. Germline loops: CDR1 DFQATT, CDR2 SNEGSKA (reference sequence). The CDR3 DNA reads TGCAGTGCGGGGGGGGAAGCTTTCTTT. Translated, it gives CSAGGEAFF.

The rearrangement joins TRBV9 to TRBJ2-3, with a tentative D call TRBD1 (5 bases). V shed 0 bases and J shed 2 bases, with 7 bases lying between them. Germline CDR1 and CDR2: SGDLS and YYNGEE. The CDR3 is 14 amino acids. The CDR3 DNA is TGTGCCAGCAGCGTAGGACAGTCCACAGATACGCAGTATTTT. Its translation is CASSVGQSTDTQYF.

The genes are TRBV7-9 and TRBJ1-3; 9 bases map to TRBD1. V lost 3 bases and J lost 1; bases outside the gene matches: 7. CDR3 length: 17 amino acids. Looked up from germline, CDR1 is SEHNR and CDR2 is FQNEAQ (reference sequence). Here the CDR3 reads CASSFFPGQGSGNTIYF. CDR3 DNA: TGTGCCAGCAGCTTTTTCCCGGGACAGGGTTCTGGAAACACCATATATTTT.

This sequence joins TRBV30 and TRBJ2-3, with 8 bases identical to TRBD2. The germline V gene encodes CDR1 GTSNPN and CDR2 SVGIG (reference sequence). With V trimmed by 1 base and J by 0 bases, 3 bases remained unmatched. This CDR3 has 15 residues. The CDR3 DNA reads as TGTGCCTGGAGTGGGGCTAGCGGGAGCACAGATACGCAGTATTTT. Translated: CAWSGASGSTDTQYF.

The rearrangement uses TRBV6-1 and TRBJ1-5; TRBD1 matches 9 bases. With 2 bases clipped from V and 4 bases from J, the junction kept 3 bases outside the gene matches. Germline lookup yields CDR1 MNHNS and CDR2 SASEGT. The CDR3 length is 15 residues. The CDR3 is CASSEIGTGNQPQHF. The CDR3, as DNA: TGTGCCAGCAGTGAAATCGGGACAGGGAATCAGCCCCAGCATTTT.

Written as DNA, the CDR3 is TGTGCCAGCAGCGTAGGAGGGGGACTAGCGGGGGGCAATGAGCAGTTCTTC. It encodes CASSVGGGLAGGNEQFF. The V gene is TRBV9, the J gene TRBJ2-1; TRBD2 agrees at 15 bases. This CDR3 comprises 17 residues. V gave up 0 bases and J gave up 6 bases; unmatched junction bases: 4. The V gene's germline CDR1 is SGDLS and CDR2 YYNGEE. The whole variable domain, remainder taken from reference TRBV9 and TRBJ2-1, is DSGVTQTPKHLITATGQRVTLRCSPRSGDLSVYWYQQSLDQGLQFLIQYYNGEERAKGNILERFSAQQFPDLHSELNLSSLELGDSALYFCASSVGGGLAGGNEQFFGPGTRLTVL.

J is TRBJ2-5 and V is TRBV19, with 10 bases identical to TRBD1. CDR3 length: 15 amino acids. After removal of 3 bases from V and 3 bases from J, the junction contained 4 bases not matched to a gene. CDR1 and CDR2 from the germline V gene are LNHDA and SQIVND (reference sequence). The CDR3 DNA is TGTGCCAGTAGTATGGGACAGGGGAGCGAAGAGACCCAGTACTTC. Protein product: CASSMGQGSEETQYF.

The rearrangement links TRBV2 to TRBJ1-4; D unresolved. With 3 bases removed from V and 14 bases from J, the gap between germline ends came to 7 bases. This CDR3 contains 10 residues. The germline V gene encodes CDR1 SNHLY and CDR2 FYNNEI. CDR3 in DNA: TGTGCCAGCAGTGATTCCGTGCTGTTTTTT. It specifies CASSDSVLFF.

The genes are TRBV14 and TRBJ2-7, with a tentative D call TRBD2 (6 bases). This CDR3 has 13 residues. Looked up from germline, CDR1 is SGHDN and CDR2 is FVKESK. V was cut by 1 base and J by 7 bases, with 11 bases left in between. The CDR3 nucleotides read TGTGCCAGCAGCCAAGTTGGGGGAGGAGAGCAGTACTTC. It is translated as CASSQVGGGEQYF.

The chain employs TRBV7-8 and TRBJ2-7; tentatively, D is TRBD2 (6 bases). The germline V and J ends were trimmed by 1 base and 4 bases, with 11 bases remaining between them. The CDR3 is 14 residues long. Germline V gene lookup returns CDR1 SGHVS and CDR2 FQNEAQ. CDR3 nucleotides: TGTGCCAGCAGCTTAGAGGGACTCACATACGAGCAGTACTTC. It is translated as CASSLEGLTYEQYF.

In its sample, this clone was seen once. The V gene is TRBV29-1, the J gene TRBJ1-1, with 9 bases lining up with TRBD1. There are 13 residues in the CDR3. The junction had 6 bases not matched to a gene; V was cut back by 6 bases and J by 4 bases. The V gene's germline CDR1 is SQVTM and CDR2 ANQGSEA. In nucleotides, the CDR3 is TGCAGCGTACAAACACAGGGGGCCACTGAAGCTTTCTTT. This gives the protein CSVQTQGATEAFF.

J is TRBJ2-2 and V is TRBV7-2; 10 nucleotides agree with TRBD2. This CDR3 is 16 amino acids long. The germline V gene encodes CDR1 SGHTA and CDR2 FQGNSA. With V trimmed by 3 bases and J by 3 bases, 4 bases remained unmatched. DNA of the CDR3: TGTGCCAGCAGCTTCTCTAGCGGGGGCTACACCGGGGAGCTGTTTTTT. Translation: CASSFSSGGYTGELFF.

The chain joins TRBV19 to TRBJ1-6; no clear D gene. Trimming pared 6 bases from V and 9 bases from J, leaving 12 bases between. Germline lookup yields CDR1 LNHDA and CDR2 SQIVND (reference sequence). The CDR3 contains 13 residues. The CDR3 DNA follows: TGTGCCAGTAGACGAATTGAGGGTTCACCCCTCCACTTT. This sequence encodes CASRRIEGSPLHF. The full variable domain, in which reference TRBV19 and TRBJ1-6 provide the parts outside the CDR3, is DGGITQSPKYLFRKEGQNVTLSCEQNLNHDAMYWYRQDPGQGLRLIYYSQIVNDFQKGDIAEGYSVSREKKESFPLTVTSAQKNPTAFYLCASRRIEGSPLHFGNGTRLTVT.

V and J are TRBV7-9 and TRBJ2-1, with TRBD2 matching 7 bases. Germline V CDR1 and CDR2: SEHNR, FQNEAQ (reference sequence). This CDR3 spans 14 amino acids. The V and J ends lost 0 bases and 4 bases, in that order; junction bases with no gene match: 0. The CDR3 DNA is TGTGCCAGCAGCTTAGCGGGGGGGTACAATGAGCAGTTCTTC. Its protein product is CASSLAGGYNEQFF.

This chain connects TRBV11-2 to TRBJ2-7; 7 bases are shared with TRBD1. The junction had 2 bases not matched to a gene; V was cut back by 1 base and J by 2 bases. The CDR3 has 14 residues. Germline CDR1 reads SGHAT; CDR2 reads FQNNGV. CDR3 nucleotide sequence: TGTGCCAGCAGCTTAGTCAGGGGGACCTACGAGCAGTACTTC. This codes for CASSLVRGTYEQYF.

The CDR3: CASSLTGATEAFF. The CDR3 DNA is TGTGCCAGCAGCTTAACAGGTGCCACTGAAGCTTTCTTT. The chain has TRBV7-2 and TRBJ1-1; TRBD1 might be the D (5 bases). Germline CDR1 is SGHTA and CDR2 is FQGNSA. The CDR3 is 13 amino acids. V was shortened by 2 bases and J by 4 bases, with 8 bases between the two germline ends.

The CDR3 region has the DNA TGTGCCAGCAGCCCGCCAGGGACAGGGGTTACCTACGAGCAGTACTTC. It translates to CASSPPGTGVTYEQYF. This chain links TRBV7-9 with TRBJ2-7; 10 nucleotides align to TRBD1. This CDR3 region has 16 residues. Germline CDR1 reads SEHNR; CDR2 reads FQNEAQ (reference sequence). V shed 5 bases, J shed 2 bases, and the junction held 9 bases outside the gene matches. The variable domain in full, with the rest retrieved from reference TRBV7-9 and TRBJ2-7, is DTGVSQNPRHKITKRGQNVTFRCDPISEHNRLYWYRQTLGQGPEFLTYFQNEAQLEKSRLLSDRFSAERPKGSFSTLEIQRTEQGDSAMYLCASSPPGTGVTYEQYFGPGTRLTVT.

This sequence joins TRBV4-3 and TRBJ2-1; D is perhaps TRBD1 (5 bases). V shed 1 base and J shed 0 bases, with 16 bases lying between them. CDR1 and CDR2 (germline): LGHNA, YSLEER. There are 18 residues in the CDR3. Here the CDR3 reads CASSQVEGAPSSYNEQFF. The CDR3 DNA is TGCGCCAGCAGCCAAGTCGAAGGGGCCCCAAGCTCCTACAATGAGCAGTTCTTC.

This chain uses TRBV11-2 with TRBJ1-2; D is uncertain. V lost 5 bases and J lost 4, with 11 bases in between. This CDR3 comprises 13 residues. Per the germline V gene, CDR1 is SGHAT and CDR2 is FQNNGV. The CDR3 is CASSLGQSYGYTF. CDR3 DNA: TGTGCCAGCAGCCTAGGGCAGTCCTATGGCTACACCTTC.

This chain links TRBV25-1 with TRBJ2-1; D is possibly TRBD1 (6 bases). CDR1 and CDR2 (germline): MGHDK, SYGVNS. The CDR3 contains 14 residues. Between the trimmed V and J ends, which lost 5 bases and 12 bases, there was a span of 20 bases. CDR3 sequence: CASSPQTGIMGQFF. In nucleotides, the CDR3 is TGTGCCAGCAGTCCCCAGACAGGTATCATGGGGCAGTTCTTC. Supplemented by reference TRBV25-1 and TRBJ2-1, the full variable domain reads EADIYQTPRYLVIGTGKKITLECSQTMGHDKMYWYQQDPGMELHLIHYSYGVNSTEKGDLSSESTVSRIRTEHFPLTLESARPSHTSQYLCASSPQTGIMGQFFGPGTRLTVL.

The genes are TRBV6-6 and TRBJ2-7; no reliable D call. The V end lost 3 bases, the J end lost 0 bases, and 6 bases lay between the germline ends. Germline CDR1 is MNHNY and CDR2 is SVGAGI (reference sequence). CDR3 length equals 13 residues. CDR3 nucleotides: TGTGCCAGCAGTTATACAGCCTCCTACGAGCAGTACTTC. It codes for CASSYTASYEQYF.

The chain carries TRBV11-2 and TRBJ2-7; 11 bases line up with TRBD1. Trimming at V came to 4 bases and at J to 3 bases, leaving 5 bases not matched to a gene. From germline, CDR1 is SGHAT and CDR2 FQNNGV. The CDR3 is 15 amino acids. The CDR3 nucleotides read TGTGCCAGCAGCTCCCGGGACAGGGGGTTCTACGAGCAGTACTTC. This gives the protein CASSSRDRGFYEQYF. Together with reference TRBV11-2 and TRBJ2-7, the CDR3 gives the full variable domain: EAGVAQSPRYKIIEKRQSVAFWCNPISGHATLYWYQQILGQGPKLLIQFQNNGVVDDSQLPKDRFSAERLKGVDSTLKIQPAKLEDSAVYLCASSSRDRGFYEQYFGPGTRLTVT.

The genes are TRBV6-6 and TRBJ1-2; 9 positions agree with TRBD1. The germline CDR1 and CDR2 sequences are MNHNY and SVGAGI (reference sequence). The CDR3 contains 14 residues. V trimming: 2 bases; J trimming: 8 bases; junction bases outside the gene matches: 6. CDR3 residues: CASSYLPGQGGYTF. CDR3 sequence (DNA): TGTGCCAGCAGTTACCTTCCGGGACAGGGCGGCTACACCTTC.